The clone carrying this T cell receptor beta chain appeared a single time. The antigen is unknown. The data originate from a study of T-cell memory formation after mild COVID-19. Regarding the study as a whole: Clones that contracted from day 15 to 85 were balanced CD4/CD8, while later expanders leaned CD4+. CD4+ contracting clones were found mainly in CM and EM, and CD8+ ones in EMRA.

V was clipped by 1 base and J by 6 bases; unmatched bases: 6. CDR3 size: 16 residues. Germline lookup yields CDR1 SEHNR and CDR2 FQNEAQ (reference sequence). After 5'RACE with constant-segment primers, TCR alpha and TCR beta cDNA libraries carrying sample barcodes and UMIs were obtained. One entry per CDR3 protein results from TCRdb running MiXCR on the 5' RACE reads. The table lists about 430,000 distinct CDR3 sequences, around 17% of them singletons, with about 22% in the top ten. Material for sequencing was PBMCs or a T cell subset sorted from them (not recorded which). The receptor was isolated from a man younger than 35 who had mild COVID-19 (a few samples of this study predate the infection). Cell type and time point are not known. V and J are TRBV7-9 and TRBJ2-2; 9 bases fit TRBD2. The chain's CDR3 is CASSLGAGGRPGELFF. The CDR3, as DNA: TGTGCCAGCAGCTTAGGAGCGGGGGGAAGGCCCGGGGAGCTGTTTTTT.